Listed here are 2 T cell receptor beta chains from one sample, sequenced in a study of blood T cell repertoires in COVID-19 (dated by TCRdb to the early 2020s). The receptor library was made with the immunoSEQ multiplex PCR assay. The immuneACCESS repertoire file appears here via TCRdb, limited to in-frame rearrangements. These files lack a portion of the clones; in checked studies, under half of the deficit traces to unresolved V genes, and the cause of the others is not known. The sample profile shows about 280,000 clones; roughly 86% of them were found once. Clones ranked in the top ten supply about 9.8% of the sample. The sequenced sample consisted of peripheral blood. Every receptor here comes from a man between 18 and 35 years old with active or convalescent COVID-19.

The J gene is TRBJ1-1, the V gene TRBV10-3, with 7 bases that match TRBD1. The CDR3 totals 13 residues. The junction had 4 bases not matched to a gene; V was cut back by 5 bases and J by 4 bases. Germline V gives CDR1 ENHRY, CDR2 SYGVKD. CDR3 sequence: CAISSQGGTEAFF. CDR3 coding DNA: TGTGCCATCAGTTCCCAGGGGGGCACTGAAGCTTTCTTT.

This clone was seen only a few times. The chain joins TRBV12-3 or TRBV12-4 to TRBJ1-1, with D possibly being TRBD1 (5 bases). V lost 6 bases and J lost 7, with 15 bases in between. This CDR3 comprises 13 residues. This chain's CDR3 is CASRPRVHGEAFF. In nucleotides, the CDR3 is TGTGCCAGCAGGCCCAGGGTGCATGGTGAAGCTTTCTTT.